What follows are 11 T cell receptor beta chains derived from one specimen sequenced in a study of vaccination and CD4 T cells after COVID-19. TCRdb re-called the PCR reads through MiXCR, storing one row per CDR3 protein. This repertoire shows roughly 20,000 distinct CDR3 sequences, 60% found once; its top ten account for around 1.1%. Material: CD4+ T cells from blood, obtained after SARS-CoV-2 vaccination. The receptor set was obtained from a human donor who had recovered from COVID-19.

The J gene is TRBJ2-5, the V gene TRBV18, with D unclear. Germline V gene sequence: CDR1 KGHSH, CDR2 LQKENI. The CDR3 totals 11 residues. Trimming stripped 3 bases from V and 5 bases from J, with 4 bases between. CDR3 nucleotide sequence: TGTGCCAGCTCACCGGCCGAGACCCAGTACTTC. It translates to CASSPAETQYF.

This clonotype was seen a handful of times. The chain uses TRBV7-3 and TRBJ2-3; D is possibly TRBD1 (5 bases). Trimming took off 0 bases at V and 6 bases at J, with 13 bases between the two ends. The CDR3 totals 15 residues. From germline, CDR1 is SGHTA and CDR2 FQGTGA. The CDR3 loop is CASSLTLQGRDTQYF. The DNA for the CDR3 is TGTGCCAGCAGCTTAACGTTGCAGGGTAGGGATACGCAGTATTTT.

CDR3 coding DNA: TGTGCCAGCAGCTTAAGAGGGGGGGCGGGAGGCATCCCAGATACGCAGTATTTT. It encodes CASSLRGGAGGIPDTQYF. The rearrangement joins TRBV7-3 to TRBJ2-3, with TRBD2 identical over 8 bases. The CDR3 has 18 amino acids. From germline, CDR1 is SGHTA and CDR2 FQGTGA. The ends lost 1 base at V and 4 bases at J; junction bases unmatched: 13.

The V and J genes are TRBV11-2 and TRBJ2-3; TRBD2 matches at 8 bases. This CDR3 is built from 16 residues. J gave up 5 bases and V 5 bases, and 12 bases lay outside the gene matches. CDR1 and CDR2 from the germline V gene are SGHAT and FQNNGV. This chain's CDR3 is CASSPGTRSPRDTQYF. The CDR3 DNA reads TGTGCCAGCAGCCCCGGGACTAGGTCCCCCCGAGATACGCAGTATTTT.

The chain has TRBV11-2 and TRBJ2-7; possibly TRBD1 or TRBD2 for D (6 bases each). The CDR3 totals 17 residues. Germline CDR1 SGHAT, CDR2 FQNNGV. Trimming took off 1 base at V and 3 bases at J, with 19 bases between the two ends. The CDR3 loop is CASSLAGGGIEVYEQYF. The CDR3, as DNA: TGTGCCAGCAGCTTAGCTGGAGGGGGGATTGAGGTCTACGAGCAGTACTTC.

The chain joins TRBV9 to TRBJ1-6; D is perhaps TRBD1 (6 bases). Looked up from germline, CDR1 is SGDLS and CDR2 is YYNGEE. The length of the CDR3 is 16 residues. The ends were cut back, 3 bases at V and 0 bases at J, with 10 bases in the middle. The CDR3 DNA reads TGTGCCAGCAGCGAGGGGACAAACTCCTATAATTCACCCCTCCACTTT. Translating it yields CASSEGTNSYNSPLHF.

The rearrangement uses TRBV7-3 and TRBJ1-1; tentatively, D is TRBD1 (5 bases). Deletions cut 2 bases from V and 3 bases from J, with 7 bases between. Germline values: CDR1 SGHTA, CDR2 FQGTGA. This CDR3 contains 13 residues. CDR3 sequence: CASSLDRHTEAFF. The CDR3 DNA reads TGTGCCAGCAGCTTAGACAGACACACTGAAGCTTTCTTT.

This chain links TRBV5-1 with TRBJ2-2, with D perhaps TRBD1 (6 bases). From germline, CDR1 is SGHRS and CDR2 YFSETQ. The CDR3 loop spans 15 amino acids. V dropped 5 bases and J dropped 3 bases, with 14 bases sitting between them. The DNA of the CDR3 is TGCGCCAGCAGGGCCGGGACAACGGACACCGGGGAGCTGTTTTTT. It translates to CASRAGTTDTGELFF.

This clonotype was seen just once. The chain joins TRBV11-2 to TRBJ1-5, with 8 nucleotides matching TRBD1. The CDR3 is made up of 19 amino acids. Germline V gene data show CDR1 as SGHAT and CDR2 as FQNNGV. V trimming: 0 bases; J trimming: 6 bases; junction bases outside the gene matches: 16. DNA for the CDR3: TGTGCCAGCAGCTTAGAGCGGCTTCTTTTACAGGGGGGATGTCAGCCCCAGCATTTT. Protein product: CASSLERLLLQGGCQPQHF.

The CDR3 spells CASSYSWIAGVRHEQFF. The CDR3 DNA reads TGTGCCAGCAGTTACTCGTGGATAGCGGGAGTAAGGCATGAGCAGTTCTTC. V usage is TRBV6-5 and J usage is TRBJ2-1; 9 nucleotides match TRBD2. After removal of 0 bases from V and 8 bases from J, the junction contained 11 bases not matched to a gene. In germline, CDR1 is MNHEY, CDR2 SVGAGI. The CDR3 loop spans 17 amino acids.

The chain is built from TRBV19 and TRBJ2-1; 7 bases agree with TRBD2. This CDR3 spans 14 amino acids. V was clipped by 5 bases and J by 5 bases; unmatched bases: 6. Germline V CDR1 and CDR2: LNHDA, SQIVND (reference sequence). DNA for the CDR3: TGTGCCAGTAGTCGGAGGGAGGGAAACAATGAGCAGTTCTTC. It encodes CASSRREGNNEQFF.